In this sample, the clone carrying this T cell receptor beta chain turned up once. This specimen comes from a study of blood T cell repertoires in COVID-19. Study-level background: Acute and convalescent COVID-19 samples came from the United States, Italy and Spain.

Per germline, CDR1 SGHRS and CDR2 YFSETQ. V dropped 0 bases and J dropped 3 bases, with 25 bases sitting between them. The CDR3 extends over 19 amino acids. Sequenced by immunoSEQ multiplex PCR; TCRdb stores in-frame clones only, minus some. The sample includes some 140,000 clones, about 90% of them seen just once. The chain employs TRBV5-1 and TRBJ2-7; a possible D gene is TRBD1 (7 bases). The sample consisted of peripheral blood. The sequence was obtained from a man aged 50 to 59 with acute or convalescent COVID-19. The CDR3 sequence: CASSLGGPGVSQGGYEQYF. The CDR3 DNA follows: TGCGCCAGCAGCTTGGGTGGGCCCGGTGTTAGCCAGGGGGGCTACGAGCAGTACTTC.